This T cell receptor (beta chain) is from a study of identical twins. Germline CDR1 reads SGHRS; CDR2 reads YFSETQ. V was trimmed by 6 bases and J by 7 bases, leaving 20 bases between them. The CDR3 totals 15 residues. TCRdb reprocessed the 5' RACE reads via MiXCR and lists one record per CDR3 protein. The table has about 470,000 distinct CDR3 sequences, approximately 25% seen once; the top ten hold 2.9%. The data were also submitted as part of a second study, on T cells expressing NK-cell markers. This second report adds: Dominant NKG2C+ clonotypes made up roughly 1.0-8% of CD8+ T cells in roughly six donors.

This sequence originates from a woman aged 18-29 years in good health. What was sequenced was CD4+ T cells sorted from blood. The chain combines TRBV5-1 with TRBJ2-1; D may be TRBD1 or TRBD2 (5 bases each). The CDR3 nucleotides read TGCGCCAGCAACAGGAGGCAGGGTAACCGTAATGAGCAGTTCTTC. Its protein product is CASNRRQGNRNEQFF.